These T cell receptor beta chains were read from a single sample in a study of T cell responses to AZD1222 COVID-19 vaccine. The data were produced by immunoSEQ multiplex PCR, yet TCRdb's version contains in-frame clones alone and is incomplete. The profile covers 86,000 or so clones, with about nine tenths appearing a single time and roughly 11% taken by the ten largest. This specimen was peripheral blood, taken 28 days after the second AZD1222 dose. Receptors were obtained from an adult who received the AZD1222 COVID-19 vaccine. CDR3s include the opening cysteine and the closing phenylalanine or tryptophan. A D gene is named only where the DNA matches it firmly. Size tells how often a clone was seen (once, few, many) or the class of an expanded clone, and some rows leave it out.

length | J | V | D | size | DNA | CDR3
16 | TRBJ1-2 | TRBV13 | . | . | TGTGCCAGCAGCTTAGGCAGGGCCAGGCTGAACTATGGCTACACCTTC | CASSLGRARLNYGYTF
11 | TRBJ2-7 | TRBV20-1 | . | . | TGCAGTGTCCGGACAACTTACGAGCAGTACTTC | CSVRTTYEQYF
14 | TRBJ2-5 | TRBV2 | TRBD1 | . | TGTGCCAGCAAACCGACAGGGTTCCAAGAGACCCAGTACTTC | CASKPTGFQETQYF
17 | TRBJ2-2 | TRBV4-1 | . | . | TGCGCCAGCAGTGTGGCTAGTTTTTATAGGGGCACCGGGGAGCTGTTTTTT | CASSVASFYRGTGELFF
14 | TRBJ1-5 | TRBV28 | . | . | TGTGCCAGCAGTTTAGTGGGCCCCTCCGGGCCCCAGCATTTT | CASSLVGPSGPQHF
13 | TRBJ1-1 | TRBV10-2 | . | . | TGCGCCAGCAGTGAGAATACGGGCACTGAAGCTTTCTTT | CASSENTGTEAFF
14 | TRBJ1-2 | TRBV6-5 | . | . | TGTGCCAGCAGTTACTCCGGGCGCGTAAGTGGCTACACCTTC | CASSYSGRVSGYTF
16 | TRBJ1-4 | TRBV24-1 | TRBD1 | . | TGTGCCACCAGTGATCCCCGGACAGGGGGAAGCGAAAAACTGTTTTTT | CATSDPRTGGSEKLFF
12 | TRBJ1-2 | TRBV2 | . | . | TGTGCCAGCAAGCAGGCTAGGTATGGCTACACCTTC | CASKQARYGYTF
13 | TRBJ1-1 | TRBV7-9 | . | few | TGTGCCAGCAGCGGGGGGAGGACAGACCGAGCTTTCTTT | CASSGGRTDRAFF
13 | TRBJ1-5 | TRBV2 | . | . | TGTGCCAGCAGTCAGGGTTTGGATCAGCCCCAGCATTTT | CASSQGLDQPQHF
19 | TRBJ2-7 | TRBV11-2 | TRBD2 | . | TGTGCCAGCAGCTCCCGTCCCGGGACTAGCGGAGAGGGCACCTACGAGCAGTACTTC | CASSSRPGTSGEGTYEQYF
11 | TRBJ1-2 | TRBV30 | TRBD1 | . | TGTGCCTGGGACAGGGTGAGCGGCTACACCTTC | CAWDRVSGYTF
16 | TRBJ2-5 | TRBV11-2 | . | . | TGTGCCAGCACCCAACTCAGGGCCCCCGGGCGAGAGACCCAGTACTTC | CASTQLRAPGRETQYF
13 | TRBJ2-7 | TRBV18 | . | . | TGTGCCAGCTCACCAAACAGCAACTACGAGCAGTACTTC | CASSPNSNYEQYF
14 | TRBJ2-7 | TRBV15 | . | . | TGTGCCACCAGCAGGGATCACGGTTTAGACGAGCAGTACTTC | CATSRDHGLDEQYF
12 | TRBJ2-7 | TRBV2 | . | . | TGTGCCAGCAGTCCCACAGTTTACGAGCAGTACTTC | CASSPTVYEQYF
15 | TRBJ2-2 | TRBV7-2 | . | . | TGTGCCAGCAGCCCCTTCGGGATGAACACCGGGGAGCTGTTTTTT | CASSPFGMNTGELFF
15 | TRBJ2-7 | TRBV19 | . | . | TGTGCCAGTAGTGGGTCTGCACTGGGAGCCTACGAGCAGTACTTC | CASSGSALGAYEQYF
13 | TRBJ1-5 | TRBV30 | TRBD1 | . | TGTGCCTGGAGTTACAGGGGTGGACAGCCCCAGCATTTT | CAWSYRGGQPQHF
17 | TRBJ1-1 | TRBV29-1 | TRBD1 | . | TGCAGCGTTACCATCCGGGACAGGGAGAGAGTGTACACTGAAGCTTTCTTT | CSVTIRDRERVYTEAFF
13 | TRBJ1-5 | TRBV29-1 | . | . | TGCAGCGTTGCGGAGGGATTCAATCAGCCCCAGCATTTT | CSVAEGFNQPQHF
15 | TRBJ2-1 | TRBV2 | TRBD1 | . | TGTGCCAGCAGGGTCGGACAGGGTAGGATCAATGAGCAGTTCTTC | CASRVGQGRINEQFF
14 | TRBJ1-1 | TRBV6-5 | . | . | TGTGCCAGCACCCTGGGGGGGATGAACACTGAAGCTTTCTTT | CASTLGGMNTEAFF
12 | TRBJ2-7 | TRBV4-2 | . | . | TGTGCCAGCAGCCCGACCGGGGACGAGCAGTACTTC | CASSPTGDEQYF
12 | TRBJ1-2 | TRBV28 | . | . | TGTGCCAGCAGCTTCAGGAGCTATGGCTACACCTTC | CASSFRSYGYTF